Sequencing of this T cell receptor (beta chain) was carried out in a study of response to subunit inactivated influenza vaccine. TCRdb recomputed calls from the RT-PCR reads with MiXCR, one row per CDR3 protein. The table has about 500,000 distinct CDR3 sequences, more than 7% seen once; the top ten hold under 15%. This clonotype was found a few times. The starting material was PBMCs from blood, obtained less than 25 months after vaccination. The clonotype originates from a man between 50 and 69 years old who received an inactivated influenza vaccine.

The DNA of the CDR3 is TGCAGTGCTAGAGATAGTGCGGCCTATGAAAAACTGTTTTTT. Translation: CSARDSAAYEKLFF. The chain links TRBV20-1 to TRBJ1-4; D call uncertain. Trimming cost V 0 bases and J 6 bases, with 11 bases left between them. The CDR3 extends over 14 amino acids. Germline V gene data show CDR1 as DFQATT and CDR2 as SNEGSKA (reference sequence).